The 19 T cell receptor beta chains in this list originate from one sample, sequenced in a study of identical twins. TCRdb fed the 5' RACE reads into MiXCR, producing one record per CDR3 protein. The profile shows approximately 240,000 distinct CDR3 sequences, around 15% of them singletons. Input material: memory (CD45RO+) T cells sorted from blood. The source is a woman aged 18-30 years in good health.

The rearrangement uses TRBV6-1 and TRBJ2-7; 11 nucleotides align to TRBD1. Germline values: CDR1 MNHNS, CDR2 SASEGT. The CDR3 extends over 14 amino acids. Trimming cost V 6 bases and J 6 bases; bases outside gene matches: 7. CDR3 in DNA: TGTGCCAGCAGCCGCGGACAGGGGGCGGGCGAGCAGTACTTC. Its protein product is CASSRGQGAGEQYF.

This clonotype was found a few times. The rearrangement uses TRBV20-1 and TRBJ2-5; tentatively, D is TRBD1 or TRBD2 (6 bases each). V lost 5 bases, J lost 1 base, and 17 bases lay in between. Germline V CDR1 and CDR2: DFQATT, SNEGSKA (reference sequence). The length of the CDR3 is 15 residues. CDR3 DNA: TGCAGTGCTGCCCGAGGGGGGAGCCTCCAAGAGACCCAGTACTTC. It yields the protein CSAARGGSLQETQYF.

This chain joins TRBV20-1 and TRBJ1-1; D uncertain. The V end lost 2 bases, the J end lost 4 bases, and 11 bases lay between the germline ends. The CDR3 totals 13 residues. Germline V CDR1 and CDR2: DFQATT, SNEGSKA (reference sequence). CDR3 DNA: TGCAGTGCTAGACCCGTGGTGGGCACTGAAGCTTTCTTT. This sequence encodes CSARPVVGTEAFF.

J is TRBJ2-7 and V is TRBV6-1; weak D call: TRBD2 (7 bases). Between the trimmed V and J ends, which lost 1 base and 3 bases, there was a span of 13 bases. The CDR3 is 15 amino acids. The germline CDR1 and CDR2 sequences are MNHNS and SASEGT. This CDR3 reads CASSEGGGGLYEQYF. CDR3 sequence (DNA): TGTGCCAGCAGTGAAGGTGGCGGGGGCCTCTACGAGCAGTACTTC.

There are many counts of this clonotype. The junction departs from germline at one end; a sequencing error may be responsible. The rearrangement joins TRBV12-3 or TRBV12-4 to TRBJ1-6; 7 bases line up with TRBD1. The CDR3 loop spans 14 amino acids. CDR3 in amino acids: CASSSQGDNSPLHF. The CDR3 region has the DNA TGTGCCAGTAGTTCTCAGGGGGATAATTCACCCCTCCACTTT.

The chain links TRBV4-2 to TRBJ1-6; D is ambiguous. The CDR3 totals 15 residues. V lost 4 bases and J 9 bases, leaving 16 bases between the germline ends. Germline V lookup: CDR1 LGHNA, CDR2 YNFKEQ. CDR3 protein: CASSPRFVEGSPLHF. Written as DNA, the CDR3 is TGTGCCAGCAGCCCTCGGTTTGTCGAAGGTTCACCCCTCCACTTT.

This clonotype came up a few times. This chain joins TRBV7-8 and TRBJ2-7; 11 bases are shared with TRBD2. CDR3 length: 19 amino acids. The V segment lost 1 base and the J segment 2 bases; nucleotides outside the gene matches: 13. Germline lookup yields CDR1 SGHVS and CDR2 FQNEAQ. In DNA, the CDR3 is TGTGCCAGCAGCTTAGGCCCTAGCGGGGGGTTTTCTGCCCCCTACGAGCAGTACTTC. Protein sequence: CASSLGPSGGFSAPYEQYF.

This clonotype has ten or more counts. This rearrangement joins TRBV20-1 to TRBJ2-7; possibly TRBD1 for D (6 bases). The germline V and J ends were trimmed by 6 bases and 2 bases, with 11 bases remaining between them. The CDR3 runs to 12 residues. Germline V CDR1 and CDR2: DFQATT, SNEGSKA (reference sequence). The CDR3 loop reads CSAATGTYEQYF. As DNA, the CDR3 is TGCAGTGCCGCGACAGGAACCTACGAGCAGTACTTC.

This clonotype was recorded a few times. The rearrangement uses TRBV3-1 and TRBJ1-2, with a weak D call TRBD1 (5 bases). This CDR3 has 14 residues. Looked up from germline, CDR1 is LGHDT and CDR2 is YNNKEL (reference sequence). V lost 5 bases, J lost 6 bases, and 16 bases lay in between. CDR3 bases: TGTGCCAGCAGCTCTCAACCAGGGTCCCATGGCTACACCTTC. This gives the protein CASSSQPGSHGYTF.

This clonotype was detected only a few times. The V and J genes are TRBV9 and TRBJ2-1; TRBD1 matches at 9 bases. With 0 bases clipped from V and 7 bases from J, the junction kept 5 bases outside the gene matches. From germline, CDR1 is SGDLS and CDR2 YYNGEE. The CDR3 is made up of 15 amino acids. CDR3 coding DNA: TGTGCCAGCAGCGTAGGGGACAGGGAGATAAATGAGCAGTTCTTC. Amino acid sequence: CASSVGDREINEQFF.

This clonotype appeared many times. This chain links TRBV12-3 or TRBV12-4 with TRBJ1-2; D gene uncertain. The CDR3 runs 13 residues. With 4 bases removed from V and 8 bases from J, the gap between germline ends came to 14 bases. CDR3 in amino acids: CASSYGSTFGYTF. The DNA of the CDR3 is TGTGCCAGCAGTTATGGTTCCACCTTCGGCTACACCTTC.

The V call is TRBV6-5, the J call TRBJ2-3; TRBD2 aligns across 7 bases. Germline CDR1 is MNHEY and CDR2 is SVGAGI. The J segment lost 4 bases and the V segment lost 1 base, leaving 5 bases of the junction unmatched. The CDR3 has 15 amino acids. The CDR3 here is CASSYWLAGADTQYF. The DNA for the CDR3 is TGTGCCAGCAGTTACTGGCTCGCGGGAGCAGATACGCAGTATTTT.

This sequence joins TRBV6-5 and TRBJ1-6; no definite D call. CDR1 is MNHEY and CDR2 is SVGAGI in the germline V gene. The CDR3 runs to 16 residues. Trimming stripped 0 bases from V and 5 bases from J, with 11 bases between. As DNA, the CDR3 is TGTGCCAGCAGTTACTCCGGGCCAGGCGATAATTCACCCCTCCACTTT. Protein product: CASSYSGPGDNSPLHF.

In this sample, this clonotype turned up a few times. The chain uses TRBV27 and TRBJ2-3; the D is unclear. Deletions cut 6 bases from V and 0 bases from J, with 19 bases between. Germline CDR1 is MNHEY and CDR2 is SMNVEV (reference sequence). CDR3 size: 17 residues. The CDR3: CASSPFLKRLSTDTQYF. CDR3 bases: TGTGCCAGCAGCCCTTTTCTCAAGAGGCTTAGCACAGATACGCAGTATTTT.

This clonotype was recorded many times. The chain uses TRBV6-5 and TRBJ1-2; D unresolved. The V and J ends lost 2 bases and 0 bases respectively, with 4 bases between them. Germline CDR1 is MNHEY and CDR2 is SVGAGI. The CDR3 is made up of 13 amino acids. CDR3 sequence reads: CASSYGANYGYTF. The DNA for the CDR3 is TGTGCCAGCAGTTACGGGGCTAACTATGGCTACACCTTC.

This clonotype was seen repeatedly, ten times or more. The gene calls are TRBV9 and TRBJ2-7, with a tentative D call TRBD2 (6 bases). Trimming left V 0 bases short and J 2 bases short, with 12 bases between. The germline V gene has CDR1 SGDLS and CDR2 YYNGEE. The CDR3 has 15 residues. The CDR3 nucleotides are TGTGCCAGCAGCGTAGCAACGGGAGAGACCTACGAGCAGTACTTC. This encodes CASSVATGETYEQYF.

The chain joins TRBV7-8 to TRBJ1-1; D gene uncertain. Per the germline V gene, CDR1 is SGHVS and CDR2 is FQNEAQ. The CDR3 has 16 amino acids. The germline V and J ends were trimmed by 2 bases and 3 bases, with 16 bases remaining between them. CDR3 nucleotides: TGTGCCAGCAGCTTATCCCCTCCACGGAGGGACACTGAAGCTTTCTTT. Its translation: CASSLSPPRRDTEAFF.

This sequence joins TRBV20-1 and TRBJ1-5; unclear D gene. Germline V CDR1 and CDR2: DFQATT, SNEGSKA (reference sequence). There are 15 residues in the CDR3. V was shortened by 5 bases and J by 0 bases, with 14 bases between the two germline ends. This CDR3 reads CSASPWTDSNQPQHF. The DNA of the CDR3 is TGCAGTGCTTCCCCTTGGACCGATAGCAATCAGCCCCAGCATTTT.

This clonotype was seen ten or more times. The rearrangement links TRBV6-2 or TRBV6-3 to TRBJ2-1; D gene ambiguous. The CDR3 sequence is 14 residues long. Trimming shortened V by 8 bases and J by 5 bases, and 16 bases separated the two germline ends. Germline V gene sequence: CDR1 MNHEY, CDR2 SVGEGT. The CDR3 DNA reads as TGTGCCAGCTGGCAGCATGATCCCCACAATGAGCAGTTCTTC. Protein: CASWQHDPHNEQFF.